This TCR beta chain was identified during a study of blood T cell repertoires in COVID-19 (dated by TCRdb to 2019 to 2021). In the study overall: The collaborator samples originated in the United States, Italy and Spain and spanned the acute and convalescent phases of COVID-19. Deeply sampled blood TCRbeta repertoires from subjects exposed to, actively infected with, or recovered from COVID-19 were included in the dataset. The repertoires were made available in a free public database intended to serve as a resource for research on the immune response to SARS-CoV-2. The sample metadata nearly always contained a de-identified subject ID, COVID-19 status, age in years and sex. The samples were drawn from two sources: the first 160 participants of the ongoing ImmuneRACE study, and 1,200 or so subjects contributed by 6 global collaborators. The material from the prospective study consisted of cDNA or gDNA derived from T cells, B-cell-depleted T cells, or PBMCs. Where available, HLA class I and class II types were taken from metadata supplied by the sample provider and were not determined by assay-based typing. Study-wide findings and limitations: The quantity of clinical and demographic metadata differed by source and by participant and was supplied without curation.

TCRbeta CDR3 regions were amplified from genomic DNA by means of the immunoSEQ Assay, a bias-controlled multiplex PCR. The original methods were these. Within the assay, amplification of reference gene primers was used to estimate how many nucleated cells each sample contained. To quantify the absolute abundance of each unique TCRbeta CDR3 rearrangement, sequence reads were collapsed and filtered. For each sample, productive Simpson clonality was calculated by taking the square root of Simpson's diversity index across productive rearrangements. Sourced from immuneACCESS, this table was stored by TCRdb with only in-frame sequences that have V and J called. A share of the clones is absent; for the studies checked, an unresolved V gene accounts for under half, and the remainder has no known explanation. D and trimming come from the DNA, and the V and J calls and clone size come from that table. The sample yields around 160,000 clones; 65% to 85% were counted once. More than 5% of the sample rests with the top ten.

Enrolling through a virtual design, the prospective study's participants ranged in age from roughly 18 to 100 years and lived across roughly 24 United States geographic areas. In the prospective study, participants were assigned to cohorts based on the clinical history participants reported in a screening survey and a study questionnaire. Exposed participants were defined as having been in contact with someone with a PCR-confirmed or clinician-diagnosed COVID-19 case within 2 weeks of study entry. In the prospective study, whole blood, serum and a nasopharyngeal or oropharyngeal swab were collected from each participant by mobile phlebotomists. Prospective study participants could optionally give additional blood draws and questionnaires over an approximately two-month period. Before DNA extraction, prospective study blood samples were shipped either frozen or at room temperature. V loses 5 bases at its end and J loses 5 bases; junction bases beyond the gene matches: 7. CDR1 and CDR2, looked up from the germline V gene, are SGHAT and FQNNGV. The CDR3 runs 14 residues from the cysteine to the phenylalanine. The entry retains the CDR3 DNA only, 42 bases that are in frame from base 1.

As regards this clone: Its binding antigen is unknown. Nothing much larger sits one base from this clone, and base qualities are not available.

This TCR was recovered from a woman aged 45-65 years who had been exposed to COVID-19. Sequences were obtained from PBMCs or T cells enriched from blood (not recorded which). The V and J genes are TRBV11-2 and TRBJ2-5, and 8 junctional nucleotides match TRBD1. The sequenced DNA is TGTGCCAGCAGCCGGACAGGGAATGCGGAGACCCAGTACTTC. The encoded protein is CASSRTGNAETQYF.